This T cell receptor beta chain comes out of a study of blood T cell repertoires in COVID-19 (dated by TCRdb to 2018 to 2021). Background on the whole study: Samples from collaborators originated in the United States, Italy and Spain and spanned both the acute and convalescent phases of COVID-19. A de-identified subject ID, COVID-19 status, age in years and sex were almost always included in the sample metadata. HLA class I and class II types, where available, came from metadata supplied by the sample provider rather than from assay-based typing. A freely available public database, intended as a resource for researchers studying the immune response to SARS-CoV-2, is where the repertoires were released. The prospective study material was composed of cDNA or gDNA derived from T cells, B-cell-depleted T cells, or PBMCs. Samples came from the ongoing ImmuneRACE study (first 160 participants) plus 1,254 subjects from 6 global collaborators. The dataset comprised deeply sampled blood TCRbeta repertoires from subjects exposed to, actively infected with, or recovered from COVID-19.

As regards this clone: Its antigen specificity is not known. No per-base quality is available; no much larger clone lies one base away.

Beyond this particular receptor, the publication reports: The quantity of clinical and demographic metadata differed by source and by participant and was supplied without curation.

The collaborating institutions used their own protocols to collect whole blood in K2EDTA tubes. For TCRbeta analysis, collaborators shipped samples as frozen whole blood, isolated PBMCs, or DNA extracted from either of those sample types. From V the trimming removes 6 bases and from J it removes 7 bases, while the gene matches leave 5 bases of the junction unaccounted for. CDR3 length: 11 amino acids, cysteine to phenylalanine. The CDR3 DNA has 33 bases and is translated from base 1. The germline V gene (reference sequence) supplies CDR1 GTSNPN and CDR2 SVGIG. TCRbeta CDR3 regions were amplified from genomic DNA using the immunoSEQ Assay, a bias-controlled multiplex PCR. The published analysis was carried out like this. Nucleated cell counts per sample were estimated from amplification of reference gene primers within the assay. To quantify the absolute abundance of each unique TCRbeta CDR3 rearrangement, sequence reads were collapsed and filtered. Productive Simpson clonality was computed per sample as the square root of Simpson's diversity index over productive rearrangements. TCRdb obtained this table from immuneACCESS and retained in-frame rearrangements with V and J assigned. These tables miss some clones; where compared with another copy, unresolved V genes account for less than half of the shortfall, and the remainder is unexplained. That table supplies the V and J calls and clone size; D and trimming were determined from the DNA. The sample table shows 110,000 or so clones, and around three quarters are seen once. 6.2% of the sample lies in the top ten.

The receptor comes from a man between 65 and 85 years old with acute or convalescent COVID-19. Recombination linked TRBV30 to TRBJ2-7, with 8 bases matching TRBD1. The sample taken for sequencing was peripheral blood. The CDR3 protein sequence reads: CACTGGREQYF. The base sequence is TGTGCCTGTACAGGGGGGAGGGAGCAGTACTTC.